This is a list of T cell receptor beta chains from one sample in a study of CD8 T cells in ankylosing spondylitis. TCRdb reprocessed the 5' RACE reads via MiXCR and lists one record per CDR3 protein. Counted here are about 240,000 distinct CDR3 sequences, approximately 8.4% occurring once; the ten biggest clones make up around 4.4%. The sample taken for sequencing was blood, either unsorted or a sorted T cell fraction (not recorded which). The receptors here all came from a female donor with ankylosing spondylitis or in good health (not recorded which). Both conserved end residues are part of each CDR3. The D gene is left open where the match is weak. Part of the rows lack a size; the others show once, few, many or a class for expanded clones.

NA	TRBV4-3	TRBJ1-3	NA	CASSQDHRGHRNTIYF	TGCGCCAGCAGCCAAGATCACCGGGGGCATAGAAACACCATATATTTT
few	TRBV7-2	TRBJ2-5	NA	CASSLAPAQETQYF	TGTGCCAGCAGCTTAGCGCCAGCACAAGAGACCCAGTACTTC
many	TRBV7-2	TRBJ1-1	NA	CASSFQGVPEAFF	TGTGCCAGCAGCTTCCAGGGAGTCCCTGAAGCTTTCTTT
many	TRBV20-1	TRBJ2-7	NA	CSAQIDFYEQYF	TGCAGTGCCCAGATTGACTTCTACGAGCAGTACTTC
NA	TRBV5-1	TRBJ1-1	NA	CASSLAGALGLNTEAFF	TGCGCCAGCAGCTTGGCAGGGGCCCTTGGGTTGAACACTGAAGCTTTCTTT
many	TRBV29-1	TRBJ2-3	NA	CFAGGSTDTQYF	TGCTTCGCGGGCGGTAGCACAGATACGCAGTATTTT
many	TRBV12-3/TRBV12-4	TRBJ2-5	TRBD1	CASSFNRGETQYF	TGTGCCAGCAGTTTTAACAGGGGAGAGACCCAGTACTTC
many	TRBV9	TRBJ2-5	NA	CASSFGLLYQETQYF	TGTGCCAGCAGCTTCGGACTTTTGTACCAAGAGACCCAGTACTTC
many	TRBV4-3	TRBJ1-2	NA	CASSQDGGVSGYTF	TGCGCCAGCAGCCAAGATGGCGGGGTTTCTGGCTACACCTTC
many	TRBV3-1	TRBJ2-1	TRBD2	CASSQDRLRGSKNEQFF	TGTGCCAGCAGCCAAGATCGTCTTCGCGGGAGCAAGAATGAGCAGTTCTTC
many	TRBV12-3/TRBV12-4	TRBJ1-1	TRBD1	CASSLGQPTEAFF	TGTGCCAGCAGTTTGGGACAGCCCACTGAAGCTTTCTTT
many	TRBV7-9	TRBJ2-2	NA	CASSRGSGELFF	TGTGCCAGCAGCCGAGGAAGCGGGGAGCTGTTTTTT
many	TRBV20-1	TRBJ2-4	NA	CSARDGRRSAKNIQYF	TGCAGTGCCAGAGATGGGAGGAGAAGTGCCAAAAACATTCAGTACTTC
many	TRBV10-3	TRBJ2-1	NA	CATSVGLEQFF	TGTGCCACCTCGGTTGGGCTTGAGCAGTTCTTC
many	TRBV5-1	TRBJ2-3	NA	CASSYQSHTDTQYF	TGCGCCAGCAGCTACCAGTCCCACACAGATACGCAGTATTTT
many	TRBV5-1	TRBJ2-5	NA	CASSLFGREQETQYF	TGCGCCAGCAGCTTGTTCGGCAGGGAACAAGAGACCCAGTACTTC
few	TRBV5-1	TRBJ2-7	TRBD1	CASSLSGTGASGYF	TGCGCCAGCAGCCTATCCGGGACAGGGGCCTCTGGTTACTTC
many	TRBV7-2	TRBJ2-7	TRBD2	CASSRSGSKPPYEQYF	TGTGCCAGCAGCCGAAGCGGGAGTAAACCCCCCTACGAGCAGTACTTC
many	TRBV4-3	TRBJ2-7	TRBD2	CASSRAAGVGSSEQYF	TGCGCCAGCAGCCGAGCAGCGGGAGTGGGCTCTTCCGAGCAGTACTTC
few	TRBV30	TRBJ2-1	TRBD2	CAWSIQLASNEQFF	TGTGCCTGGAGTATCCAACTAGCGAGCAATGAGCAGTTCTTC
many	TRBV12-3/TRBV12-4	TRBJ1-5	TRBD1	CASSGRDRGADQPQHF	TGTGCCAGCAGTGGACGGGACAGGGGGGCGGATCAGCCCCAGCATTTT
many	TRBV27	TRBJ1-1	TRBD1	CASSLRGRTEAFF	TGTGCCAGCAGTTTAAGGGGGCGAACTGAAGCTTTCTTT
few	TRBV18	TRBJ2-5	NA	CASSPPYEGETQYF	TGTGCCAGCTCACCGCCTTACGAGGGTGAGACCCAGTACTTC
few	TRBV7-3	TRBJ2-1	TRBD2	CASSFSPVGGEGRHEQFF	TGTGCCAGCAGCTTTTCCCCCGTTGGGGGGGAAGGACGGCATGAGCAGTTCTTC
many	TRBV14	TRBJ2-5	TRBD2	CASSQGKGLAGQETQYF	TGTGCCAGCAGCCAAGGGAAGGGACTAGCGGGACAAGAGACCCAGTACTTC
many	TRBV12-3/TRBV12-4	TRBJ2-3	TRBD2	CASSPGTSGTQYF	TGTGCCAGCAGTCCCGGGACTAGCGGTACGCAGTATTTT
many	TRBV12-3/TRBV12-4	TRBJ1-3	NA	CASSFSGDGNTIYF	TGTGCCAGCAGTTTCTCAGGGGATGGAAACACCATATATTTT
few	TRBV30	TRBJ1-5	TRBD1	CAWSSFQGAGPQHF	TGTGCCTGGAGTTCGTTTCAGGGGGCCGGGCCCCAGCATTTT
many	TRBV6-2/TRBV6-3	TRBJ2-1	NA	CASSGQFTYPYNEQFF	TGTGCCAGCAGTGGACAGTTCACCTACCCCTACAATGAGCAGTTCTTC
NA	TRBV2	TRBJ1-1	NA	CASSEQGRYEGEAFF	TGTGCCAGCAGTGAACAGGGAAGGTACGAAGGAGAAGCTTTCTTT
many	TRBV20-1	TRBJ2-7	TRBD1	CSAGQDSYEQYF	TGCAGTGCTGGACAGGACTCCTACGAGCAGTACTTC
many	TRBV12-3/TRBV12-4	TRBJ2-5	NA	CASSLAGEQETQYF	TGTGCCAGCAGTTTAGCGGGGGAGCAAGAGACCCAGTACTTC
NA	TRBV20-1	TRBJ1-5	NA	CSARSEQGGDNQPQHF	TGCAGTGCTAGATCCGAACAGGGCGGCGACAATCAGCCCCAGCATTTT
many	TRBV14	TRBJ1-2	NA	CASSPSGSGWGYTF	TGTGCCAGCAGCCCCTCCGGGAGCGGGTGGGGCTACACCTTC
many	TRBV12-3/TRBV12-4	TRBJ1-5	NA	CASSLSRGSQPQHF	TGTGCCAGCAGTTTAAGTCGGGGAAGTCAGCCCCAGCATTTT
many	TRBV29-1	TRBJ2-1	TRBD2	CSVESGRADNEQFF	TGCAGCGTTGAATCCGGGAGGGCCGACAATGAGCAGTTCTTC
many	TRBV5-1	TRBJ1-1	NA	CASTRPGANTEAFF	TGCGCCAGCACCAGGCCAGGCGCGAACACTGAAGCTTTCTTT
many	TRBV12-5	TRBJ2-7	TRBD2	CASGLGLAGVYEQYF	TGTGCTAGTGGTTTAGGACTAGCGGGAGTCTACGAGCAGTACTTC
many	TRBV5-1	TRBJ2-3	TRBD2	CASSSTSGETDTQYF	TGCGCCAGCAGCTCAACTAGCGGGGAGACAGATACGCAGTATTTT
many	TRBV15	TRBJ2-5	TRBD1	CATSRDPGTAETQYF	TGTGCCACCAGCAGAGATCCCGGGACAGCCGAGACCCAGTACTTC
once	TRBV2	TRBJ1-2	NA	CASSEVTGVGNSYTF	TGTGCCAGCAGTGAGGTAACAGGAGTCGGGAATAGCTACACCTTC
many	TRBV15	TRBJ2-3	NA	CATSSRLRSTDTQYF	TGTGCCACCAGCAGCCGGCTGCGGTCCACAGATACGCAGTATTTT
many	TRBV20-1	TRBJ2-3	TRBD2	CSARPLRGGVSSTDTQYF	TGCAGTGCTAGGCCTCTAAGGGGAGGGGTTTCTAGCACAGATACGCAGTATTTT
many	TRBV7-9	TRBJ2-1	TRBD2	CASRLEGLAEQFF	TGTGCCAGCAGGTTAGAGGGACTAGCCGAGCAGTTCTTC
many	TRBV30	TRBJ1-2	NA	CAWREISYGYTF	TGTGCCTGGAGGGAAATATCCTATGGCTACACCTTC
many	TRBV5-5	TRBJ1-1	NA	CASSEKQLKAFF	TGTGCCAGCAGCGAAAAACAGCTGAAAGCTTTCTTT
NA	TRBV7-9	TRBJ2-2	NA	CASSIPGDAGELFF	TGTGCCAGCAGCATACCAGGGGATGCTGGCGAGCTGTTTTTT
many	TRBV4-2	TRBJ2-2	TRBD2	CASSPSTSGNTGELFF	TGTGCCAGCAGCCCCTCGACTAGCGGAAACACCGGGGAGCTGTTTTTT
many	TRBV29-1	TRBJ2-7	NA	CSVGRRGDEQYF	TGCAGCGTTGGGAGGAGGGGCGACGAGCAGTACTTC
few	TRBV19	TRBJ2-5	NA	CASKPLQGPTQYF	TGTGCCAGTAAACCTCTTCAGGGACCCACCCAGTACTTC
many	TRBV4-1	TRBJ2-6	TRBD1	CASSLGQGSGANVLTF	TGCGCCAGCAGCCTCGGACAGGGCTCGGGGGCCAACGTCCTGACTTTC
NA	TRBV30	TRBJ2-7	TRBD2	CAWSSGLAGGEQYF	TGTGCCTGGAGTTCTGGACTAGCGGGAGGCGAGCAGTACTTC
many	TRBV5-1	TRBJ2-7	TRBD1	CASSRTTGQVWESYF	TGCGCCAGCAGCCGGACGACGGGACAGGTCTGGGAGTCGTACTTC
many	TRBV19	TRBJ2-1	NA	CASSIGGRGTEQFF	TGTGCCAGTAGTATAGGAGGGAGAGGGACTGAGCAGTTCTTC
many	TRBV29-1	TRBJ2-7	NA	CSVDNEQYF	TGCAGCGTTGATAACGAGCAGTACTTC
many	TRBV12-3/TRBV12-4	TRBJ2-2	NA	CASTSRWRTNTGELFF	TGTGCCAGCACGAGTAGATGGCGAACCAACACCGGGGAGCTGTTTTTT
NA	TRBV19	TRBJ2-1	TRBD1	CASSQIPGQGADEQFF	TGTGCCAGTAGTCAGATACCGGGACAGGGGGCCGATGAGCAGTTCTTC
many	TRBV24-1	TRBJ2-1	TRBD2	CATETSGSHNEQFF	TGTGCCACCGAAACTAGCGGGAGCCACAATGAGCAGTTCTTC
NA	TRBV20-1	TRBJ2-4	TRBD2	CSATDGLDNIQYF	TGCAGTGCAACCGACGGACTAGACAACATTCAGTACTTC
NA	TRBV7-9	TRBJ2-5	TRBD1	CASSLARTGVRETQYF	TGTGCCAGCAGCTTAGCCCGGACAGGGGTGAGAGAGACCCAGTACTTC